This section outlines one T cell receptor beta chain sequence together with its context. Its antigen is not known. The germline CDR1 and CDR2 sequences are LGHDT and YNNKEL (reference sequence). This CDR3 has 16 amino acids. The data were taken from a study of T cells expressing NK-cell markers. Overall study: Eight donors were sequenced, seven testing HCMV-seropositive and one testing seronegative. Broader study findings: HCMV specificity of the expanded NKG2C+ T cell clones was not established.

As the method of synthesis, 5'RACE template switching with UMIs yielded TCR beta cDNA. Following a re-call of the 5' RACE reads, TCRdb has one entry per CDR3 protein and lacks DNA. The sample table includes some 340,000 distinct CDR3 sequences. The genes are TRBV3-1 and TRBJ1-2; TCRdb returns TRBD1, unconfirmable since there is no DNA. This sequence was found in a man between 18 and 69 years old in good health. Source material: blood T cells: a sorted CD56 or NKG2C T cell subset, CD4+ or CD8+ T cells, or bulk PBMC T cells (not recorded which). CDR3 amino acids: CASSLRTGWVDYGYTF.